This T cell receptor beta chain was obtained from a study of T cells after yellow fever vaccination. The overall study: Fractions containing few cells were prepared with SMART-Seq v4 Ultra Low Input.

The study made its TCR cDNA through 5'RACE template switching. That step introduced a universal primer site along with UMIs. One entry per CDR3 protein, called by TCRdb with MiXCR from the 5' RACE reads. The data contain about 210,000 distinct CDR3 sequences, roughly 6.8% of them singletons. This clonotype showed up just a few times. The V and J ends lost 2 bases and 9 bases respectively, with 10 bases between them. This CDR3 is built from 12 residues. This chain links TRBV12-3 or TRBV12-4 with TRBJ1-1, with D tentatively TRBD1 (6 bases). The source of this sequence is a man aged 30 to 45 who received the YFV17D yellow fever vaccine. Sequencing was performed on CD4+ T cells sorted from PBMCs, taken on the day of the yellow fever booster vaccination. The CDR3 loop is CASSLLDSQAFF. Here the CDR3 DNA reads TGTGCCAGCAGTTTATTGGACAGCCAAGCTTTCTTT.